The rows below give T cell receptor beta chains drawn from one sample of a study of T-cell reconstitution after alpha-beta-depleted transplantation in children. TCRdb used MiXCR to reprocess the PCR reads, holding one entry per CDR3 protein. The sample shows approximately 240,000 distinct CDR3 sequences, over 9.5% of them seen only once. Sequences were derived from PBMCs from the stem cell graft donor, sampled from the stem cell graft. The origin of the receptors is a human donor who donated a stem cell graft to a child with SCID. Each CDR3 is given with its conserved first and last residue. A D gene is named only where the DNA matches it firmly. Some rows mark clone size as missing; the rest say once, few, many or name a class of expanded clone.

clone_size: -; j_call: TRBJ2-3; v_call: TRBV20-1; d_call: TRBD2; cdr3_nt: TGCAGTGCTAGGCGACTAGCGGCGGGGGATACGCAGTATTTT; cdr3_aa: CSARRLAAGDTQYF
clone_size: -; j_call: TRBJ2-3; v_call: TRBV5-1; d_call: -; cdr3_nt: TGCGCCAGCAACTCTATTGCGACAGGATTTTCAGATACGCAGTATTTT; cdr3_aa: CASNSIATGFSDTQYF
clone_size: many; j_call: TRBJ1-2; v_call: TRBV5-6; d_call: -; cdr3_nt: TGTGCCAGCAGCCTCGAGGTCTCTGGCTACACCTTC; cdr3_aa: CASSLEVSGYTF
clone_size: many; j_call: TRBJ2-2; v_call: TRBV7-2; d_call: -; cdr3_nt: TGTGCCAGCAGCTTCGTGGGAACGAACACCGGGGAGCTGTTTTTT; cdr3_aa: CASSFVGTNTGELFF
clone_size: few; j_call: TRBJ2-1; v_call: TRBV7-3; d_call: -; cdr3_nt: TGTGCCAGCAGCTTAACCTGGGGCAATGAGCAGTTCTTC; cdr3_aa: CASSLTWGNEQFF
clone_size: many; j_call: TRBJ1-1; v_call: TRBV18; d_call: -; cdr3_nt: TGTGCCAGCTCACCATTGTCGGGGGGCGAAACTGAAGCTTTCTTT; cdr3_aa: CASSPLSGGETEAFF
clone_size: -; j_call: TRBJ2-3; v_call: TRBV4-3; d_call: -; cdr3_nt: TGCGCCAGCAGTCCCGGAGCTTCAGATACGCAGTATTTT; cdr3_aa: CASSPGASDTQYF
clone_size: many; j_call: TRBJ2-7; v_call: TRBV7-2; d_call: TRBD1; cdr3_nt: TGTGCCAGCAGCCTCCTCGGACAGGGGGGGTCATTCTACGAGCAGTACTTC; cdr3_aa: CASSLLGQGGSFYEQYF
clone_size: many; j_call: TRBJ2-2; v_call: TRBV5-6; d_call: -; cdr3_nt: TGTGCCAGCAGCCCGAGTACGGGAACCGGGGAGCTGTTTTTT; cdr3_aa: CASSPSTGTGELFF
clone_size: many; j_call: TRBJ1-1; v_call: TRBV3-1; d_call: TRBD1; cdr3_nt: TGTGCCAGCAGCCCAAGGGGGCGGATGAACACTGAAGCTTTCTTT; cdr3_aa: CASSPRGRMNTEAFF
clone_size: many; j_call: TRBJ2-7; v_call: TRBV11-2; d_call: -; cdr3_nt: TGTGCCAGCAGTCGAGGAGAGGGGTACGAGCAGTACTTC; cdr3_aa: CASSRGEGYEQYF